The clone carrying this TCR beta chain was counted only a few times. Its antigen is still unknown. TCRdb analysed the 5' RACE reads with MiXCR anew, one entry per CDR3 protein. The table has roughly 120,000 distinct CDR3 sequences, roughly 13% seen once. The CDR3 has 15 residues. J gave up 8 bases and V 6 bases, and 11 bases lay outside the gene matches. This record comes from a study of CD8 T cells in ankylosing spondylitis. Overall study results and limits: Significant enrichment of disease-linked clones was reported in matched ankylosing spondylitis synovial fluid. A TCR beta motif made of about 8 highly homologous variants seemed typical of ankylosing spondylitis blood.

This sequence joins TRBV12-3 or TRBV12-4 and TRBJ1-4; 8 positions agree with TRBD1. The sequencing sample was made of blood, either unsorted or a sorted T cell fraction (not recorded which). This clonotype was sampled from a female donor with ankylosing spondylitis or in good health (not recorded which). CDR3 DNA sequence: TGTGCCAGCAGCCCCTCAGGGGGCGCATCCGAAAAACTGTTTTTT. Translation gives CASSPSGGASEKLFF.